This TCR beta chain was sequenced during a study of shared clonotypes between healthy human individuals (dated by TCRdb to between 2020 and 2021). Study-wide context: A few men and two women, aged 18 to 49 years, made up the cohort. For each donor, three plates each were used for CD4 naive and CD4 memory, two plates were used for CD8 naive, and one plate was used for CD8 memory. The study deeply sequenced blood TCR repertoires of about 5 healthy adults to estimate repertoire size and the extent of clonotype sharing between individuals. Libraries were prepared and TCR repertoires were sequenced by different laboratories using diverse techniques, in order to increase sequencing depth and limit assay-specific biases. Each donor's leukapheresis produced roughly between roughly 0.85 and 9.5 billion PBMCs.

In the case of this clone: The antigen it recognizes is unknown. No base quality information exists; no much larger clone differs at one position.

The donors were healthy, HIV-negative adults who had no recently reported acute infections or vaccinations. Only Caucasian adults living in Nashville, Tennessee, USA were represented among the donors. Magnetic negative selection was used to enrich CD4+ T cells, after which naive cells were positively selected on CD45RA and the negative fraction became the memory subset. Blood was collected by leukapheresis, and PBMCs were isolated by Ficoll-Histopaque density gradient centrifugation and then cryopreserved in liquid nitrogen vapor phase. Purity and quantity of every magnetically sorted T cell population were checked by analytical flow cytometry. Each sorted fraction had its genomic DNA isolated and then quantified by UV absorbance on a Nanodrop 2000c. Using the deep immunoSEQ assay, TCR CDR3 regions were amplified from genomic DNA by multiplex PCR. Extracted genomic DNA from each cell subset was distributed evenly across all wells of several immunoSEQ 96-well plates, and each plate was treated as a replicate. For sorted subsets, about 220 ng of genomic DNA, equivalent to 25,000 to 30,000 T cell genomes, went into each replicate PCR. Purified libraries were measured with a Qubit 3.0 fluorometer, size-checked on a Bioanalyzer 2100, and measured again with the KAPA Library Quantification kit. Each immunoSEQ 96-well plate was sequenced on its own single-read 150-cycle Illumina NextSeq 550 flow cell. In the authors' own workflow: The immunoSEQ output contained only junctional sequences without quality scores, so filtering could not match that applied to full-length reads. To assign V/J genes and CDR3, sequences were annotated against IMGT germline references using PyIR, a Python wrapper for IgBLAST v1.9. Reads were removed for weak V/J assignments (E-value above 1e-6), missing CDR3, stop codons, out-of-frame junctions, or ambiguous translated residues. V3J clonotypes were defined as sequences sharing the same inferred V gene, J gene, and CDR3 amino acid sequence. To compute the percentage overlap between repertoires, the number of shared unique clonotypes was divided by the size of the smaller repertoire. Three approaches were used to assess repertoire richness: RTK rarefaction, the Chao1 estimator, and Recon v2.1 estimates of unobserved clonotypes. Generation probabilities for all TCRbeta clonotypes obtained by the gDNA method from a few donors were computed using OLGA. In its TCRdb copy, this immuneACCESS table keeps in-frame sequences only and misses some clones. Where compared with another copy, unresolved V genes explain less than half of these, and the others have no known cause. V and J calls and clone size follow that table, whereas D and trimming were derived from the DNA. The sample table lists around 700,000 clones, around 78% of them with a count of one. Around 2% of the sample belongs to the ten largest clones.

Reading from cysteine to phenylalanine, the CDR3 counts 15 amino acids. The kept DNA is CDR3 alone, 45 bases in frame from the first base. V loses 3 bases at its end and J loses 6 bases; junction bases beyond the gene matches: 11. The germline V gene sets CDR1 to SGHRS and CDR2 to YFSETQ. On the study overall, not on this receptor specifically: Pairwise subsampling led to the expectation that sequencing depth would affect the degree of clonotype sharing among donors. Naive subsets generally had larger estimated clonotype richness than memory subsets did. Because the study included a small number of donors, the genetic and exposure-history diversity represented was limited. Sampling was restricted to blood, and TCR repertoires in tissues likely differ from the TCR repertoires found in blood. Around 5% of naive CD4, around 4% of naive CD8, approximately 2.2% of memory CD4, and 0.4% of memory CD8 clonotypes were shared across four donors. Clonotypes shared by all four sorted-subset donors showed higher generation probabilities than non-shared clonotypes. Incomplete sequencing was indicated by rarefaction of sorted-subset datasets, despite the large sequencing depth.

The chain employs TRBV5-1 and TRBJ2-7; TRBD2 fits 8 bases in the junction. Sequenced input: memory CD4+ T cells sorted from blood. The cell subset or site label, as the study defines it: CD45RA-negative fraction. This receptor was obtained from a woman aged 30 to 39 in good health. The nucleotide sequence reads TGCGCCAGCAGCTCGCCGGGACTAGGAATTTCCGAGCAGTACTTC. Translated, it gives CASSSPGLGISEQYF.